The entry that follows covers one TCR beta chain sequence. Which antigen it targets is not known. Base qualities are not at hand, and no much larger clone is one base apart. This entry is derived from a study of T-cell reconstitution after alpha-beta-depleted transplantation in children (dated by TCRdb to the mid-2010s). At the level of the whole study: Using TCR repertoire profiling, the study quantitatively followed how T-cell immune reconstitution unfolded in children after TCRalphabeta/CD19-depleted allogeneic hematopoietic cell transplantation.

The CDR1 and CDR2 encoded by the germline V gene are SGHTA and FQGNSA. There are 16 amino acids in the CDR3, from cysteine to phenylalanine inclusive. Only the CDR3 region is kept as DNA, spanning 48 bases read in frame from base 1. The V end gives up 0 bases and the J end 4 bases, leaving 5 bases in the junction not matched to a gene. Library method: PCR. Sequencing used an Illumina HiSeq 2500. To normalize quantification of the TCRbeta repertoire, the TCR libraries were built with molecular barcoding that relied on unique molecular identifiers. TCRdb reprocessing: public reads trimmed at Q25 with fastp, clones called with MiXCR, in-frame beta chains kept. Records with the same CDR3 protein are collapsed into one entry carrying the most frequent genes and DNA. Within this sample are 490,000 or so distinct CDR3 sequences, with approximately 12% of them counted one time only. Of the sample, over 5.5% falls within the top ten clones.

The receptor comes from a human donor who donated a stem cell graft to a child with combined immunodeficiency. The V gene is TRBV7-2 and the J gene is TRBJ2-2; TRBD2 agrees with 7 junctional bases. The source material was PBMCs from the stem cell graft donor, sampled from the stem cell graft. The CDR3 loop reads CASSLALASGTGELFF. The DNA is as follows: TGTGCCAGCAGCTTAGCGCTGGCTAGCGGCACCGGGGAGCTGTTTTTT.